This T cell receptor beta chain was recorded in a study of T cells in narcolepsy. With 2 bases removed from V and 3 bases from J, the gap between germline ends came to 14 bases. Germline V lookup: CDR1 MNHEY, CDR2 SMNVEV (reference sequence). The CDR3 loop spans 16 amino acids. Findings of the study overall: Blood of same and different patients, but not healthy controls, reportedly held recurring autoreactive clonotypes. HCRT-specific and TRIB2-specific autoreactive clonotypes appeared among same-patient CSF and blood CD4+ clonotypes.

Worth noting for this clone: Its target is unknown.

Clones were read by immunoSEQ multiplex PCR, and TCRdb kept only the in-frame ones, dropping some. The table includes tens of thousands of clones, approximately 77% detected once. The receptor was derived from a human donor in good health. The source material was memory (CD45RA-) CD4+ T cells from blood. The rearrangement joins TRBV27 to TRBJ1-5; possible D gene TRBD1, 5 bases. The CDR3 loop is CASSLGAGVINQPQHF. CDR3 DNA sequence: TGTGCCAGCAGTTTAGGGGCCGGGGTCATCAATCAGCCCCAGCATTTT.